The rows below give T cell receptor beta chains drawn from one sample of a study of human T cells and chemical hapten exposure. Each CDR3 protein is one row after TCRdb ran MiXCR on the RACE reads. The sample has about 50,000 distinct CDR3 sequences; about 4.5% are singletons. Specimen: whole blood. The receptors stem from a female donor in good health. Some clones in this sample may be carry-over from other donors' samples. Each CDR3 is given with its conserved first and last residue. The D gene is left open where the match is weak. Part of the rows lack a size; the others show once, few, many or a class for expanded clones.

D gene	clone size	J gene	V gene	CDR3 DNA	CDR3 protein
TRBD2	many	TRBJ2-1	TRBV9	TGTGCCAGCAGCGTTATAGCGGGGGGGTACAATGAGCAGTTCTTC	CASSVIAGGYNEQFF
TRBD2	many	TRBJ2-5	TRBV11-2	TGTGCCAGCAGCTTAGGGGAGGGAGGAGGGACCCAGTACTTC	CASSLGEGGGTQYF
TRBD1	many	TRBJ1-6	TRBV6-6	TGTGCCAGCAGTTACTCGCCCTGGGGACAGGGAGATTCACCCCTCCACTTT	CASSYSPWGQGDSPLHF
NA	many	TRBJ2-3	TRBV10-3	TGTGCCATCATTGTTCGGGGGGCACTTACAGATACGCAGTATTTT	CAIIVRGALTDTQYF
NA	medium-sized	TRBJ2-3	TRBV29-1	TGCAGCGTTACAGACAGAGTCACAGATACGCAGTATTTT	CSVTDRVTDTQYF
NA	NA	TRBJ2-7	TRBV7-9	TGTGCCAGCAGCTCCCGGGACTTACCCTACGAGCAGTACTTC	CASSSRDLPYEQYF
NA	many	TRBJ2-7	TRBV12-3/TRBV12-4	TGTGCCAGCAGTCCATCCTACGAGCAGTACTTC	CASSPSYEQYF
NA	NA	TRBJ1-1	TRBV29-1	TGCAGCGTTGTGGACGCAGGCACTGAAGCTTTCTTT	CSVVDAGTEAFF
TRBD1	many	TRBJ2-2	TRBV23-1	TGCGCCAGCAGTCAATACGGGACAGGCGAAGGGGGGAACACCGGGGAGCTGTTTTTT	CASSQYGTGEGGNTGELFF
TRBD1	many	TRBJ1-1	TRBV7-9	TGTGCCAGCCGGGCAGGGGGCACTGAAGCTTTCTTT	CASRAGGTEAFF
NA	many	TRBJ1-2	TRBV2	TGTGCCAGCAGCCCCTATTCCGCGGGAAAGTATGGCTACACCTTC	CASSPYSAGKYGYTF
NA	many	TRBJ1-4	TRBV12-3/TRBV12-4	TGTGCCAGCAGTTTAGGCGGCGGACTAGGACTGTTTTTT	CASSLGGGLGLFF
TRBD1	many	TRBJ2-3	TRBV5-6	TGTGCCACCTCAAAGCAGGGGGCTGCAGATACGCAGTATTTT	CATSKQGAADTQYF
NA	many	TRBJ1-1	TRBV7-2	TGTGCCAGCAGCTTAGGGGGCAGGGGAACGGTTGAAGCTTTCTTT	CASSLGGRGTVEAFF
NA	many	TRBJ1-2	TRBV27	TGTGCCAGCGCCCCAGGACCGACCTATGGCTACACCTTC	CASAPGPTYGYTF
NA	many	TRBJ2-3	TRBV14	TGTGCCAGCAGCCAAGCCGGCGACAGGAGCACAGATACGCAGTATTTT	CASSQAGDRSTDTQYF
NA	many	TRBJ1-6	TRBV7-9	TGTGCCAGCAGCCCGGACCGTAGCTCCTATAATTCACCCCTCCACTTT	CASSPDRSSYNSPLHF
NA	many	TRBJ2-7	TRBV7-2	TGTGCCAGCAGCAGAGCGGCGGCACTTACCCCCTACGAGCAGTACTTC	CASSRAAALTPYEQYF
TRBD1	many	TRBJ2-7	TRBV11-1	TGTGCCAGCAGCTCCGAACCGGGACAGGGGTACGAGCAGTACTTC	CASSSEPGQGYEQYF
NA	many	TRBJ2-4	TRBV6-1	TGTGCCAGCAGTGAAGTTCCGACGGGTATAGCCAAAAACATTCAGTACTTC	CASSEVPTGIAKNIQYF
TRBD1	few	TRBJ1-5	TRBV5-1	TGCGCCAGCAGCTCGGGGACAGCAGAAGACAATCAGCCCCAGCATTTT	CASSSGTAEDNQPQHF
NA	many	TRBJ1-1	TRBV5-1	TGCGCCAGCAGCGCTGGGCTCCGCGCGGGGATGAACACTGAAGCTTTCTTT	CASSAGLRAGMNTEAFF